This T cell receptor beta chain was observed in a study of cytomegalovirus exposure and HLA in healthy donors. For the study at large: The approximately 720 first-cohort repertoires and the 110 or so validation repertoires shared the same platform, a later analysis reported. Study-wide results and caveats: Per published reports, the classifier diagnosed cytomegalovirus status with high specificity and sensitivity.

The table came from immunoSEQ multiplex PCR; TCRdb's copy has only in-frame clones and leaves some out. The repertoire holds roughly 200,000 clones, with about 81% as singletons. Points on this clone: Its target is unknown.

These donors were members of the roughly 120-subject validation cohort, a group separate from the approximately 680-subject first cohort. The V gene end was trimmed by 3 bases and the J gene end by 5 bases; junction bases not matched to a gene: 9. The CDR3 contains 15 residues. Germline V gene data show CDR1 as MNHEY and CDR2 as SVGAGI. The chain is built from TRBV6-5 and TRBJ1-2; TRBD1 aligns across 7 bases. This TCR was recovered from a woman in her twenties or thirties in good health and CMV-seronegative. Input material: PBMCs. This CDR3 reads CASSYGGRGLYGYTF. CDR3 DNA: TGTGCCAGCAGTTATGGGGGCAGGGGGTTGTATGGCTACACCTTC.